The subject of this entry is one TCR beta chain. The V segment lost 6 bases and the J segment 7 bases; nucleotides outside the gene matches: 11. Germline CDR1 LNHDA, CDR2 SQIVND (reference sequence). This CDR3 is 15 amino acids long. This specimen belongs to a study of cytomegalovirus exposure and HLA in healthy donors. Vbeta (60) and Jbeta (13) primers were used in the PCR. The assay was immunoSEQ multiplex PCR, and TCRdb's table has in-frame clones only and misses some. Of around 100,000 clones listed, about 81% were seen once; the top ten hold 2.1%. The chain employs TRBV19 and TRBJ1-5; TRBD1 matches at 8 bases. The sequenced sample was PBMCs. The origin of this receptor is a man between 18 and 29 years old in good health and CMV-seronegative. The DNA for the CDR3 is TGTGCCAGTAGCGACCACAGGGGGACGGGACAGCCCCAGCATTTT. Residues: CASSDHRGTGQPQHF.